The rows below give T cell receptor beta chains drawn from one sample of a study of identifying expanded T cells in peripheral blood. TCRdb's copy holds only in-frame clones and misses some; the assay was immunoSEQ multiplex PCR. Here the sample spans some 72,000 clones, approximately 87% being singletons. Specimen: blood. These receptor sequences come from a person aged 18 to 75 in good health. Each CDR3 is given with its conserved first and last residue. The D gene is left open where the match is weak. For some rows the clone size is stated as once, few or many, or as a class when expanded; others skip it.

size	V	length	J	D	DNA	CDR3
.	TRBV2	16	TRBJ1-5	TRBD1	TGTGCCAGCAGTACCGGGACAGGGGGTGGAAGTCAGCCCCAGCATTTT	CASSTGTGGGSQPQHF
.	TRBV21-1	18	TRBJ2-5	.	TGTGCCAGCAGCAAAGACCCCCCTAGCGGGGACTCCCAAGAGACCCAGTACTTC	CASSKDPPSGDSQETQYF
once	TRBV15	16	TRBJ2-3	TRBD1	TGTGCCACCAGCAGTCGGACAGGGGCCGACACAGATACGCAGTATTTT	CATSSRTGADTDTQYF
once	TRBV7-9	12	TRBJ2-7	.	TGTGCCAGCAGCTTAGCCTCGGGCGAGCAGTACTTC	CASSLASGEQYF
.	TRBV30	11	TRBJ1-2	.	TGTGCCTGGAGTGTTACCTATGGCTACACCTTC	CAWSVTYGYTF
.	TRBV7-3	13	TRBJ2-1	.	TGTGCCAGCAGCTTACGGCTGGACAGTGAGCAGTTCTTC	CASSLRLDSEQFF
.	TRBV6-6	14	TRBJ2-7	.	TGTGCCAGCAGTTACTCCCAGGGCCCCTACGAGCAGTACTTC	CASSYSQGPYEQYF
once	TRBV18	13	TRBJ2-5	.	TGTGCCAGCTCCTGGACAGACCAAGAGACCCAGTACTTC	CASSWTDQETQYF
.	TRBV18	14	TRBJ1-3	.	TGTGCCAGCTCACCGAATAGGAATGGAAACACCATATATTTT	CASSPNRNGNTIYF
.	TRBV27	18	TRBJ1-1	TRBD1	TGTGCCAGCAGTTTATTCCCCCCCCGGACAGGGGGCAAGACTGAAGCTTTCTTT	CASSLFPPRTGGKTEAFF
.	TRBV2	15	TRBJ2-7	.	TGTGCCAGCAGCCACCGACAGGTGTTAGCCTACGAGCAGTACTTC	CASSHRQVLAYEQYF
.	TRBV7-6	15	TRBJ2-1	.	TGTGCCAGCAGCTTAGGACTCTTCGAATACAATGAGCAGTTCTTC	CASSLGLFEYNEQFF
.	TRBV6-5	13	TRBJ1-1	.	TGTGCCAGCAGTACAGGGTTACACACTGAAGCTTTCTTT	CASSTGLHTEAFF